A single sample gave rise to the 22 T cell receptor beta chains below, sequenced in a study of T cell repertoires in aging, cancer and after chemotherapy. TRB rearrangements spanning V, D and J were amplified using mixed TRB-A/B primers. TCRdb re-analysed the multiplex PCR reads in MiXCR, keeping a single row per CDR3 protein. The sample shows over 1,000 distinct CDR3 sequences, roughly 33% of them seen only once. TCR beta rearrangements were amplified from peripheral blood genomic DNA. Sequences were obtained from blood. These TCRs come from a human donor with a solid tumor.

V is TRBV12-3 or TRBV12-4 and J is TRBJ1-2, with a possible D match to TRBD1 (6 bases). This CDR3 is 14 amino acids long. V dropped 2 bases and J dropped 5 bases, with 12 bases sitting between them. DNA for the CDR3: TGTGCCAGCAGTTTATCGGCCCAGGGGTATGGCTACACCTTC. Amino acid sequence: CASSLSAQGYGYTF.

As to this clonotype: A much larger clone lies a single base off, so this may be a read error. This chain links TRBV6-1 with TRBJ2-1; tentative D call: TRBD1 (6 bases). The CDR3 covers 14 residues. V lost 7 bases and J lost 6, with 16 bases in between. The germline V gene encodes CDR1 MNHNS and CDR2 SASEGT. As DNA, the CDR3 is TGTGCCAGCACTTGGGACACCAAGGGCAATGAGCAGTTCTTC. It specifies CASTWDTKGNEQFF.

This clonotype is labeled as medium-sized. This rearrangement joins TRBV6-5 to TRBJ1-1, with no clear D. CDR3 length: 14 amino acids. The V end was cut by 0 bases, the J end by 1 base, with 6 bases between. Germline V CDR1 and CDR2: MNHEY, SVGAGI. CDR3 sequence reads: CASSYSWGNTEAFF. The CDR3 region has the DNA TGTGCCAGCAGTTACTCCTGGGGGAACACTGAAGCTTTCTTT.

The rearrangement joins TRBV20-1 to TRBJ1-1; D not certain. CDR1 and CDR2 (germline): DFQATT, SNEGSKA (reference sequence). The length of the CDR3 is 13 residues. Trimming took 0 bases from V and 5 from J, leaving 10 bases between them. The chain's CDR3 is CSARDVADTEAFF. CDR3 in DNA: TGCAGTGCTAGAGATGTCGCGGATACTGAAGCTTTCTTT.

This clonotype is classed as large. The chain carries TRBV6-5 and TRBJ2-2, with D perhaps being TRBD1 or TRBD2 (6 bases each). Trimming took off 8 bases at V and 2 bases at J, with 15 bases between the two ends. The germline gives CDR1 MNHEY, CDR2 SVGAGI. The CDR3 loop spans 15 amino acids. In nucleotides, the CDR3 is TGTGCCAGCCGCACGGGGGCACCCAACACCGGGGAGCTGTTTTTT. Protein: CASRTGAPNTGELFF.

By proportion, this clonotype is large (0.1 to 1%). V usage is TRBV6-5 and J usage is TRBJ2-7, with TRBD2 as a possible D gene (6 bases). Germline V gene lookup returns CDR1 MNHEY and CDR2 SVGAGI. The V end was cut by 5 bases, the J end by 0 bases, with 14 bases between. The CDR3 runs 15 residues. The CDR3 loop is CASSKDYQSSYEQYF. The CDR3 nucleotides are TGTGCCAGCAGTAAGGACTATCAAAGCTCCTACGAGCAGTACTTC.

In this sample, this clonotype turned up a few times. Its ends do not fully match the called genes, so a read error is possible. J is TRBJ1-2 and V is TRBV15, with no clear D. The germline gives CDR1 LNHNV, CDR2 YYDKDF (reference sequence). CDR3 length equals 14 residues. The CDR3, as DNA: TGTGCCACCAGCAGAGATTCGCACCGCGCCATAGAATTCTTC. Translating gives CATSRDSHRAIEFF.

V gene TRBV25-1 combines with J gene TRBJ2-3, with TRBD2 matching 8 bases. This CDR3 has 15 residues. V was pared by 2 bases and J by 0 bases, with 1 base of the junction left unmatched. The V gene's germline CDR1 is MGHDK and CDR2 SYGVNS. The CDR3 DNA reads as TGTGCCAGCAGTGAAGCTAGCGGGAGCACAGATACGCAGTATTTT. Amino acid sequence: CASSEASGSTDTQYF.

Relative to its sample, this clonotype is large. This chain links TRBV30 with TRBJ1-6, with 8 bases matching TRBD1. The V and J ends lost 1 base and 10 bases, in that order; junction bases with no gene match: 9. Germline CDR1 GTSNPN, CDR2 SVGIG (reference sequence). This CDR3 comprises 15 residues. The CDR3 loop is CAWSANGQGGSPLHF. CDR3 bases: TGTGCCTGGAGTGCCAATGGACAGGGCGGGTCACCCCTCCACTTT. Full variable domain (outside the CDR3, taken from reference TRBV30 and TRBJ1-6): SQTIHQWPATLVQPVGSPLSLECTVEGTSNPNLYWYRQAAGRGLQLLFYSVGIGQISSEVPQNLSASRPQDRQFILSSKKLLLSDSGFYLCAWSANGQGGSPLHFGNGTRLTVT.

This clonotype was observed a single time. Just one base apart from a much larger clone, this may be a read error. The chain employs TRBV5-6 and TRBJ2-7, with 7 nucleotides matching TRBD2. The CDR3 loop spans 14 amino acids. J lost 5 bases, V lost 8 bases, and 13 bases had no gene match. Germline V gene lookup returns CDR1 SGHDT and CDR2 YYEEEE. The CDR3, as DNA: TGTGCCAGAAGCCCCCTGCGGGAGAGGCACGAGCAGTACTTC. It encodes CARSPLRERHEQYF. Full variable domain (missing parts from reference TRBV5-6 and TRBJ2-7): DAGVTQSPTHLIKTRGQQVTLRCSPKSGHDTVSWYQQALGQGPQFIFQYYEEEERQRGNFPDRFSGHQFPNYSSELNVNALLLGDSALYLCARSPLRERHEQYFGPGTRLTVT.

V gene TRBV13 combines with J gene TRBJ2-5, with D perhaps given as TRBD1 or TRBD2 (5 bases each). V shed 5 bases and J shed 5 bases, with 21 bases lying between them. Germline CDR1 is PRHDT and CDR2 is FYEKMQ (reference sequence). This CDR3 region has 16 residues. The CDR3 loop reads CASSPDRRAEGETQYF. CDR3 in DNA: TGTGCCAGCAGCCCAGACCGGCGGGCTGAGGGGGAGACCCAGTACTTC.

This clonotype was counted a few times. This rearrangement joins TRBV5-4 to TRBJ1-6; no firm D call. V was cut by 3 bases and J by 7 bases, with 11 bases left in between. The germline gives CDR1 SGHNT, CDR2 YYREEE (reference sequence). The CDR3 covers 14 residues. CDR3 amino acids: CASSSSAVNSPLHF. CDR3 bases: TGTGCCAGCAGCTCCTCGGCAGTGAATTCACCCCTCCACTTT. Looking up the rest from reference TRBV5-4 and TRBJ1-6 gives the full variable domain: ETGVTQSPTHLIKTRGQQVTLRCSSQSGHNTVSWYQQALGQGPQFIFQYYREEENGRGNFPPRFSGLQFPNYSSELNVNALELDDSALYLCASSSSAVNSPLHFGNGTRLTVT.

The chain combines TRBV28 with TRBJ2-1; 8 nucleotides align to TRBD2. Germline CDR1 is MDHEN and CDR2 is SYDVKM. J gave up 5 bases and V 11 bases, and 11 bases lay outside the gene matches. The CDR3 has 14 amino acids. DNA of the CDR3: TGTGCCTCGCGGGTAGCGGGGCTAAACAATGAGCAGTTCTTC. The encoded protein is CASRVAGLNNEQFF.

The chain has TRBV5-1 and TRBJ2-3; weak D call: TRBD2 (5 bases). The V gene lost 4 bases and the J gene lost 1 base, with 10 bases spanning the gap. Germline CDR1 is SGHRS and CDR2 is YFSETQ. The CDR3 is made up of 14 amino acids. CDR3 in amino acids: CASSRDTGTDTQYF. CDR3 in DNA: TGCGCCAGCAGCCGGGATACTGGCACAGATACGCAGTATTTT.

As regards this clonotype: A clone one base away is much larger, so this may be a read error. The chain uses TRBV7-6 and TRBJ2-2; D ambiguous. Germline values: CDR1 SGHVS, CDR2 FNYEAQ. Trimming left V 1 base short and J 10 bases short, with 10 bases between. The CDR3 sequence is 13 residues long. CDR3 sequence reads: CASSLGAVEELFF. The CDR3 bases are TGTGCCAGCAGCTTAGGCGCGGTCGAGGAGCTGTTTTTT.

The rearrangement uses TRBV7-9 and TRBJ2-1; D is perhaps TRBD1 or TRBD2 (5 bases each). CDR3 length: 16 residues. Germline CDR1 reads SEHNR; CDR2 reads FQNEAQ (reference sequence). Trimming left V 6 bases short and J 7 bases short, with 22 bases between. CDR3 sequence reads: CASRRGQEGIWNEQFF. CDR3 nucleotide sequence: TGTGCCAGCAGGAGAGGACAAGAGGGGATCTGGAATGAGCAGTTCTTC.

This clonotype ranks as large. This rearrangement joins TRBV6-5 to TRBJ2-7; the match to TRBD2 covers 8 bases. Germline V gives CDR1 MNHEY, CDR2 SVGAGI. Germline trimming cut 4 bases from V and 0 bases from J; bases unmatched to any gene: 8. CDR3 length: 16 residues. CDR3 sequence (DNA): TGTGCCAGCAGTTCTCTAGCGGGCTCCTACTCCTACGAGCAGTACTTC. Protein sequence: CASSSLAGSYSYEQYF.

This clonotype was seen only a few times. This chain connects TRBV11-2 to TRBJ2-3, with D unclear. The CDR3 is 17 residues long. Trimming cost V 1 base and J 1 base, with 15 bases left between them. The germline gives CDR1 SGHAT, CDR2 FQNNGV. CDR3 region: CASSLVGHNIRTDTQYF. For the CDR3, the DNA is TGTGCCAGCAGCTTAGTAGGGCACAACATTCGCACAGATACGCAGTATTTT.

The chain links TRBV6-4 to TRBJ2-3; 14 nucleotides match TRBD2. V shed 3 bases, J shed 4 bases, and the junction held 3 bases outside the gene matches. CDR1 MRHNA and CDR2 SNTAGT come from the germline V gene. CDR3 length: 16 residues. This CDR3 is CASSEGTSGGPDTQYF. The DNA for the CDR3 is TGTGCCAGCAGTGAAGGGACTAGCGGGGGCCCAGATACGCAGTATTTT.

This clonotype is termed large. This CDR3 is CASTRSGETQYF. The DNA for the CDR3 is TGTGCCAGCACAAGGTCTGGCGAGACCCAGTACTTC. The chain carries TRBV6-1 and TRBJ2-5; no clear D gene. V gave up 7 bases and J gave up 5 bases, with 11 bases separating them. CDR1 is MNHNS and CDR2 is SASEGT in the germline V gene. CDR3 size: 12 residues.

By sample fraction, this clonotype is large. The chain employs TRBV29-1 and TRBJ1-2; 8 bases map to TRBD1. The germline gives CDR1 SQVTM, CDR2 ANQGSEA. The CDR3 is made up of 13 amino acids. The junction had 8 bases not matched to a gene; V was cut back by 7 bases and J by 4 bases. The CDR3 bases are TGCAGCGCTCGGACAGGGACAGGCTATGGCTACACCTTC. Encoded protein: CSARTGTGYGYTF.

The CDR3 region is CASSLSMNTEAFF. The CDR3 DNA follows: TGTGCCAGCTCACTTTCGATGAACACTGAAGCTTTCTTT. The chain combines TRBV18 with TRBJ1-1; D unclear. Germline values: CDR1 KGHSH, CDR2 LQKENI. CDR3 length: 13 amino acids. V was pared by 4 bases and J by 0 bases, with 6 bases between. Full variable domain (outside the CDR3, taken from reference TRBV18 and TRBJ1-1): NAGVMQNPRHLVRRRGQEARLRCSPMKGHSHVYWYRQLPEEGLKFMVYLQKENIIDESGMPKERFSAEFPKEGPSILRIQQVVRGDSAAYFCASSLSMNTEAFFGQGTRLTVV.